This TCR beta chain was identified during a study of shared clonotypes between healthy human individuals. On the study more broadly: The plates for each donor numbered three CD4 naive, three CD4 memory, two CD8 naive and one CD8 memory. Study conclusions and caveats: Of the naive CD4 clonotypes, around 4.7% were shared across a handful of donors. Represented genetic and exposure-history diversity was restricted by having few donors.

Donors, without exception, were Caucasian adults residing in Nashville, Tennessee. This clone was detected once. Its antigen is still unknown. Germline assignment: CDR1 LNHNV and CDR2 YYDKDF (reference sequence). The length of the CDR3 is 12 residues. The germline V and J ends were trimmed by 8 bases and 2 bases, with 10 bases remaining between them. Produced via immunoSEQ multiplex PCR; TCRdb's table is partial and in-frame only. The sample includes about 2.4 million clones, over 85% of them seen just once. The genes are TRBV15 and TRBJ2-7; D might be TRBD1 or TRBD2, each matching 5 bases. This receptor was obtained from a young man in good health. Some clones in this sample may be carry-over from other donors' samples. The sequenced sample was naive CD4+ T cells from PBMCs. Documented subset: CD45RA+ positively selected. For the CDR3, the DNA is TGTGCCACCGGGGGTCTAACCTACGAGCAGTACTTC. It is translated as CATGGLTYEQYF. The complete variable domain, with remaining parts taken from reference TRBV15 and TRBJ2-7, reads DAMVIQNPRYQVTQFGKPVTLSCSQTLNHNVMYWYQQKSSQAPKLLFHYYDKDFNNEADTPDNFQSRRPNTSFCFLDIRSPGLGDTAMYLCATGGLTYEQYFGPGTRLTVT.